This T cell receptor (beta chain) was obtained from a study of blood T cell repertoires in COVID-19. Authors' analysis steps: It was from reference gene primer amplification that nucleated cell counts were estimated. TCRdb's table, derived via immunoSEQ multiplex PCR, lists solely in-frame clones and lacks some. That table furnishes V, J and clone size, whereas the DNA furnished D and trimming. The data contain 97,000 or so clones, approximately 81% of them singletons. The germline V gene has CDR1 SGHVS and CDR2 FQNEAQ. Losses at the gene ends were 5 bases for V and 10 bases for J; bases not matched to a gene: 11. This CDR3 has 16 amino acids.

The TCR was taken from a man in his fifties or sixties with acute or convalescent COVID-19. The V gene is TRBV7-8, the J gene TRBJ1-6, with TRBD1 matching over 10 bases. Sequences were obtained from peripheral blood. In nucleotides, the CDR3 is TGTGCCAGCAGCCCCCCTACGGGACAGGGGAGGTCACCCCTCCACTTT. It yields the protein CASSPPTGQGRSPLHF.